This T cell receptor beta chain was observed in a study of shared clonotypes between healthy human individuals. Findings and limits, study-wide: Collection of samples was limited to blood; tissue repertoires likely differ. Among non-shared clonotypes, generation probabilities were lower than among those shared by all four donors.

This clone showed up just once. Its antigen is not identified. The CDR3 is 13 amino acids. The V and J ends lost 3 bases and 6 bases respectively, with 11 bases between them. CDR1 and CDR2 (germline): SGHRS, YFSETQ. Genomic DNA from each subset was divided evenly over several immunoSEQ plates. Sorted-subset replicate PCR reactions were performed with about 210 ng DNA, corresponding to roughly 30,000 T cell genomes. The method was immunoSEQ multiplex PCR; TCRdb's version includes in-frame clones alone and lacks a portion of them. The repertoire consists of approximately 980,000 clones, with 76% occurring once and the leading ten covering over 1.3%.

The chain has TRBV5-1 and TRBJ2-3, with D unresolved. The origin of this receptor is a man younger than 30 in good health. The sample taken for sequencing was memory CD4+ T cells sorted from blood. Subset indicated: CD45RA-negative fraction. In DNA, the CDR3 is TGCGCCAGCAGCTCGAACTTAGTGGATACGCAGTATTTT. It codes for CASSSNLVDTQYF.